The 3 T cell receptor beta chains below were found in one sample sequenced in a study of neurological immune-mediated disorders. A single record per CDR3 protein comes from TCRdb applying MiXCR to the 5' RACE reads. Of 81,000 or so distinct CDR3 sequences listed, 5% to 5.5% are singletons. The source material was PBMCs. Receptors originate from a woman aged 25-40 years with multiple sclerosis.

J is TRBJ2-2 and V is TRBV12-3 or TRBV12-4; D possibly corresponds to TRBD2 (6 bases). The CDR3 is made up of 16 amino acids. Trimming stripped 8 bases from V and 0 bases from J, with 16 bases between. CDR3 protein: CASVLGLAPNTGELFF. CDR3 DNA sequence: TGTGCCAGCGTGTTGGGACTGGCTCCGAACACCGGGGAGCTGTTTTTT.

This clonotype was counted many times. The chain couples TRBV20-1 to TRBJ1-6; D is unclear. The V and J ends lost 5 bases and 10 bases respectively, with 15 bases between them. This CDR3 spans 13 amino acids. Germline V gene sequence: CDR1 DFQATT, CDR2 SNEGSKA (reference sequence). The CDR3 reads CSAGETRSSPLHF. In DNA, the CDR3 is TGCAGTGCTGGGGAGACAAGGTCGTCACCCCTCCACTTT.

The rearrangement links TRBV15 to TRBJ2-7; 8 nucleotides agree with TRBD2. Per the germline V gene, CDR1 is LNHNV and CDR2 is YYDKDF (reference sequence). V dropped 0 bases and J dropped 3; count of bases not matched to a gene: 4. The CDR3 is 15 residues long. CDR3: CATSRDLAGGYEQYF. The CDR3 DNA follows: TGTGCCACCAGCAGAGATCTAGCGGGCGGCTACGAGCAGTACTTC.